These 26 T cell receptor beta chains share one sample of origin, sequenced in a study of blood T cells in healthy people across ages. Sample-barcoded 5' priming and a J-beta primer mix drove a second PCR of roughly 7 to 11 cycles. TCRdb itself ran the 5' RACE reads through MiXCR, one entry per CDR3 protein. The sample comprises some 930,000 distinct CDR3 sequences, around 29% of which are singletons, and roughly a tenth rests with the top ten. These data were likewise used in another study, on T cells of mothers and their children.

Sequenced sample: blood. The source of these receptors is a woman aged 35 to 49 in good health.

The rearrangement uses TRBV5-5 and TRBJ2-1; maybe TRBD1 (6 bases). Germline V CDR1 and CDR2: SGHKS, YYEKEE (reference sequence). The V gene lost 1 base and the J gene lost 0 bases, with 11 bases spanning the gap. The CDR3 has 16 amino acids. The CDR3 sequence: CASSLKGESSYNEQFF. In DNA form, the CDR3 reads TGTGCCAGCAGCTTGAAGGGGGAGAGCTCCTACAATGAGCAGTTCTTC.

This clonotype was detected many times. The chain is built from TRBV7-8 and TRBJ1-1; D call uncertain. From germline, CDR1 is SGHVS and CDR2 FQNEAQ. CDR3 length equals 13 residues. V lost 6 bases, J lost 1 base, and 9 bases lay in between. In DNA, the CDR3 is TGTGCCAGCAGTACACAGAGGAACACTGAAGCTTTCTTT. This sequence encodes CASSTQRNTEAFF.

The chain joins TRBV5-5 to TRBJ2-7; D call uncertain. Deletions cut 4 bases from V and 7 bases from J, with 12 bases between. Germline CDR1 SGHKS, CDR2 YYEKEE (reference sequence). The CDR3 is 12 residues long. For the CDR3, the DNA is TGTGCCAGCAGCCCGGACGTGCAGGAGCAGTACTTC. It encodes CASSPDVQEQYF.

V is TRBV6-2 or TRBV6-3 and J is TRBJ2-2; D possibly uses TRBD1 or TRBD2 (5 bases each). From germline, CDR1 is MNHEY and CDR2 SVGEGT. There are 13 residues in the CDR3. V lost 6 bases and J lost 6, with 11 bases in between. CDR3 residues: CASSLQEAGELFF. The DNA of the CDR3 is TGTGCCAGCAGCCTACAGGAGGCCGGGGAGCTGTTTTTT.

The genes are TRBV20-1 and TRBJ2-1; no firm D call. Deletions cut 5 bases from V and 7 bases from J, with 24 bases between. The CDR3 is 16 residues long. CDR1 and CDR2 (germline): DFQATT, SNEGSKA (reference sequence). The CDR3 region has the DNA TGCAGTGCTTCCGGGCCACAAGAGTATGGAGCTAATGAGCAGTTCTTC. It codes for CSASGPQEYGANEQFF.

J is TRBJ2-3 and V is TRBV20-1, with 7 positions matching TRBD1. V lost 0 bases, J lost 4 bases, and 1 base stayed unmatched. The length of the CDR3 is 13 residues. Germline lookup yields CDR1 DFQATT and CDR2 SNEGSKA (reference sequence). The CDR3 protein is CSAREGGPDTQYF. The CDR3, as DNA: TGCAGTGCTAGAGAAGGGGGCCCAGATACGCAGTATTTT.

J is TRBJ1-5 and V is TRBV5-1, with no clear D. In germline, CDR1 is SGHRS, CDR2 YFSETQ. The CDR3 sequence is 15 residues long. V was clipped by 0 bases and J by 0 bases, with 7 bases between them. CDR3 bases: TGCGCCAGCAGCTTGGACAGCCATAGCAATCAGCCCCAGCATTTT. It specifies CASSLDSHSNQPQHF.

The table lists this clonotype with many counts. The chain joins TRBV20-1 to TRBJ2-6; D unclear. This CDR3 contains 16 residues. V was clipped by 3 bases and J by 0 bases, with 12 bases between them. Germline V gives CDR1 DFQATT, CDR2 SNEGSKA (reference sequence). The CDR3 region is CSASGSLSSGANVLTF. For the CDR3, the DNA is TGCAGTGCTAGCGGTAGTTTGAGCTCTGGGGCCAACGTCCTGACTTTC.

The rearrangement uses TRBV29-1 and TRBJ2-5; possibly TRBD2 for D (6 bases). The CDR3 covers 14 residues. Germline values: CDR1 SQVTM, CDR2 ANQGSEA. V lost 0 bases and J 0 bases, leaving 8 bases between the germline ends. The CDR3 spells CSVEDRGYQETQYF. The CDR3 nucleotides read TGCAGCGTTGAAGATCGGGGGTACCAAGAGACCCAGTACTTC.

This clonotype was found once. A single base separates this from a much larger clone, so it may be a read error. CDR3 amino acids: CASSSIAGPENNEQYF. The CDR3 DNA reads TGTGCCAGCAGCTCAATAGCGGGGCCAGAGAACAATGAGCAGTACTTC. J is TRBJ2-7 and V is TRBV7-3; 8 bases match TRBD2. After removal of 4 bases from V and 7 bases from J, the junction contained 15 bases not matched to a gene. Germline V gene sequence: CDR1 SGHTA, CDR2 FQGTGA. The CDR3 loop spans 16 amino acids.

This clonotype was seen many times. The gene calls are TRBV12-3 or TRBV12-4 and TRBJ2-6; perhaps TRBD1 as D (6 bases). Trimming cost V 3 bases and J 2 bases, with 8 bases left between them. This CDR3 contains 15 residues. The CDR3 loop reads CASSFSGAGANVLTF. CDR3 nucleotides: TGTGCCAGCAGTTTCTCAGGGGCTGGGGCCAACGTCCTGACTTTC.

This clonotype has more than one count but fewer than ten. This chain connects TRBV9 to TRBJ2-3, with D unresolved. Germline CDR1 SGDLS, CDR2 YYNGEE. The CDR3 extends over 12 amino acids. The germline V and J ends were trimmed by 0 bases and 6 bases, with 5 bases remaining between them. The CDR3 nucleotides read TGTGCCAGCAGCGTAGAGTTGGATACGCAGTATTTT. This translates into CASSVELDTQYF.

J is TRBJ2-2 and V is TRBV12-3 or TRBV12-4, with 10 positions matching TRBD1. This CDR3 contains 17 residues. V was pared by 3 bases and J by 3 bases, with 7 bases of the junction left unmatched. CDR3 loop: CASSFRTGTGDTGELFF. The DNA of the CDR3 is TGTGCCAGCAGTTTTCGCACCGGGACAGGGGACACCGGGGAGCTGTTTTTT.

The chain carries TRBV5-5 and TRBJ2-3; D assignment may be TRBD1 or TRBD2 (5 bases each). The CDR3 sequence is 15 residues long. Germline CDR1 and CDR2: SGHKS and YYEKEE (reference sequence). V lost 3 bases and J 2 bases, leaving 13 bases between the germline ends. The CDR3 nucleotides are TGTGCCAGCAGCTACCGGGACGGTGACACAGATACGCAGTATTTT. Its translation: CASSYRDGDTDTQYF.

CDR3 sequence: CASSEVDDQPQHF. In nucleotides, the CDR3 is TGTGCCAGCAGTGAAGTAGACGATCAGCCCCAGCATTTT. V gene TRBV6-1 combines with J gene TRBJ1-5; D uncertain. Trimming removed 1 base from V and 5 bases from J, with 6 bases in between. The CDR3 is made up of 13 amino acids. The germline V gene has CDR1 MNHNS and CDR2 SASEGT.

On this clonotype itself: Possible read error: a much larger clone is one base away. This rearrangement joins TRBV29-1 to TRBJ2-5, with D perhaps TRBD1 (6 bases). The CDR3 is made up of 12 amino acids. CDR1 is SQVTM and CDR2 is ANQGSEA in the germline V gene. The CDR3 sequence is CSAGTNQEAQYF. Written as DNA, the CDR3 is TGCAGCGCTGGGACAAACCAAGAGGCCCAGTACTTC.

This rearrangement joins TRBV12-3 or TRBV12-4 to TRBJ2-1, with 12 bases matching TRBD2. The CDR3 covers 17 residues. V shed 1 base, J shed 9 bases, and the junction held 10 bases outside the gene matches. DNA for the CDR3: TGTGCCAGCAGTTTAGGACTACTAGCGGGGGGTGGAAGTGAGCAGTTCTTC. It specifies CASSLGLLAGGGSEQFF.

The V and J genes are TRBV27 and TRBJ1-2; D remains unclear. V lost 9 bases and J 5 bases, leaving 25 bases between the germline ends. CDR3 length equals 16 residues. Germline V CDR1 and CDR2: MNHEY, SMNVEV (reference sequence). Here the CDR3 DNA reads TGTGCCAGTAGCCCAGCGAACCGGGAGAGCGCTTATGGCTACACCTTC. Translation gives CASSPANRESAYGYTF.

The sample holds many counts of this clonotype. The chain has TRBV12-3 or TRBV12-4 and TRBJ2-5, with D possibly being TRBD2 (6 bases). Trimming left V 6 bases short and J 3 bases short, with 11 bases between. The CDR3 extends over 13 amino acids. The CDR3 nucleotides are TGTGCCAGCAGCGAAGGAGGGAAAGAGACCCAGTACTTC. This sequence encodes CASSEGGKETQYF.

J is TRBJ1-1 and V is TRBV7-2; 8 bases align to TRBD1. The germline V gene encodes CDR1 SGHTA and CDR2 FQGNSA. CDR3 length equals 14 residues. The trim removed 6 bases at V and 8 bases at J, leaving 11 bases unmatched. CDR3 in DNA: TGTGCCAGCAGTCGACAGGGGTCCCCACTAGAAGCTTTCTTT. Amino acid sequence: CASSRQGSPLEAFF.

Regarding this clonotype: Possible read error: a much larger clone is one base away. The genes are TRBV29-1 and TRBJ2-1; 9 nucleotides agree with TRBD1. The germline V gene has CDR1 SQVTM and CDR2 ANQGSEA. This CDR3 comprises 14 residues. The ends lost 6 bases at V and 10 bases at J; junction bases unmatched: 13. In DNA form, the CDR3 reads TGCAGCGTCTCTGGGGGACAGGGATCATACGAGCAGTTCTTC. Translated: CSVSGGQGSYEQFF.

This clonotype was seen ten or more times. The V call is TRBV24-1, the J call TRBJ1-4; no definite D call. Germline CDR1 is KGHDR and CDR2 is SFDVKD. Trimming shortened V by 4 bases and J by 0 bases, and 5 bases separated the two germline ends. This CDR3 has 14 amino acids. CDR3 coding DNA: TGTGCCACCAGTGACAGCGCAACTAATGAAAAACTGTTTTTT. Its protein is CATSDSATNEKLFF.

This clonotype was found a few times. In DNA form, the CDR3 reads TGTGCCAGCAGCCTAAGGGGACTAGGAAAAATCAATGAGCAGTTCTTC. Protein: CASSLRGLGKINEQFF. J is TRBJ2-1 and V is TRBV3-1; 8 bases are a match to TRBD2. The CDR3 has 16 amino acids. CDR1 is LGHDT, CDR2 YNNKEL, per germline (reference sequence). After removal of 4 bases from V and 6 bases from J, the junction contained 11 bases not matched to a gene.

To note about this clonotype: The junction differs from germline at one of its ends, possibly a read error. The chain carries TRBV7-2 and TRBJ2-3; TRBD2 matches 11 bases. This CDR3 contains 16 residues. The germline V gene has CDR1 SGHTA and CDR2 FQGNSA. The CDR3 region has the DNA TGTGCCAGCAGCCTGACTAGCGGGACCAGCACAGATACGCGGTATTTT. Its translation is CASSLTSGTSTDTRYF.

With regard to this clonotype: This could be a read error, since a much larger clone is one nucleotide away. The chain combines TRBV6-6 with TRBJ2-5; 7 nucleotides agree with TRBD2. Trimming at V came to 3 bases and at J to 11 bases, leaving 12 bases not matched to a gene. Per the germline V gene, CDR1 is MNHNY and CDR2 is SVGAGI (reference sequence). The CDR3 covers 14 residues. For the CDR3, the DNA is TGTGCCAGCAGTTATCTAGCGGACTCTAATGAGCAGTACTTC. Translated, it gives CASSYLADSNEQYF.

In this sample, this clonotype turned up many times. The chain recombines TRBV29-1 with TRBJ2-7, with D possibly TRBD1 on 5 matching bases. V dropped 4 bases and J dropped 0 bases, with 7 bases sitting between them. The CDR3 runs 12 residues. CDR1 SQVTM and CDR2 ANQGSEA come from the germline V gene. The CDR3 DNA is TGCAGCGTTGCAGGGTTCTCCTACGAGCAGTACTTC. This gives the protein CSVAGFSYEQYF.